Below are 15 T cell receptor beta chains sequenced from a single sample in a study of molecular identifiers for immune sequencing clone quantification. TCRdb recomputed calls from the PCR reads with MiXCR, one row per CDR3 protein. The top ten hold approximately 1% of the sample, which has tens of thousands of distinct CDR3 sequences, about 21% seen once. Input material: naive CD8+ T cells from blood, with Jurkat cell RNA spiked in. Subset indicated: FACS-sorted CD8+CD4-CCR7+CD45RA+ naive T cells. Receptor source: a human donor in good health. Some libraries in this study had Jurkat cell RNA spiked in.

This clonotype occurred a few times. The CDR3 coding sequence is TGCAGTGCTAGAGGGGACAGGGTTTTCGAGCAGTACTTC. Amino acid sequence: CSARGDRVFEQYF. The rearrangement links TRBV20-1 to TRBJ2-7; 9 nucleotides match TRBD1. Germline lookup yields CDR1 DFQATT and CDR2 SNEGSKA (reference sequence). The V segment lost 1 base and the J segment 6 bases; nucleotides outside the gene matches: 4. This CDR3 has 13 residues.

The chain carries TRBV18 and TRBJ2-7; TRBD1 is a possible D gene (5 bases). The CDR3 loop spans 13 amino acids. V was cut by 8 bases and J by 9 bases, with 20 bases left in between. The germline V gene encodes CDR1 KGHSH and CDR2 LQKENI. DNA of the CDR3: TGTGCCAGCCCAGGGCGAATGGACCCGGGGCAGTACTTC. This gives the protein CASPGRMDPGQYF.

There are many counts of this clonotype. V is TRBV19 and J is TRBJ2-7; D gene unclear. V dropped 5 bases and J dropped 4 bases, with 12 bases sitting between them. Germline lookup yields CDR1 LNHDA and CDR2 SQIVND (reference sequence). The length of the CDR3 is 13 residues. The CDR3 region has the DNA TGTGCCAGTAGTCTCGAACAGCAATACGAGCAGTACTTC. This codes for CASSLEQQYEQYF.

There are many counts of this clonotype. The chain is built from TRBV4-3 and TRBJ1-4, with D possibly matching TRBD1 (6 bases). CDR1 and CDR2 from the germline V gene are LGHNA and YSLEER. V lost 0 bases to trimming and J lost 7 bases, with 18 bases between them. This CDR3 has 17 amino acids. CDR3 amino acids: CASSQETQGMDSEKLFF. The CDR3 DNA follows: TGCGCCAGCAGCCAAGAGACGCAGGGGATGGACTCTGAAAAACTGTTTTTT.

The V call is TRBV4-3, the J call TRBJ2-7; unclear D gene. The V end was cut by 0 bases, the J end by 4 bases, with 13 bases between. CDR3 size: 15 residues. Per germline, CDR1 LGHNA and CDR2 YSLEER. CDR3 residues: CASSQDRAAFYEQYF. CDR3 nucleotides: TGCGCCAGCAGCCAAGATAGGGCAGCGTTTTACGAGCAGTACTTC.

The chain uses TRBV6-2 or TRBV6-3 and TRBJ2-7; 7 bases line up with TRBD1. Germline-derived CDR1 and CDR2 are MNHEY and SVGEGT. With V trimmed by 6 bases and J by 2 bases, 7 bases remained unmatched. The CDR3 spans 14 residues. In DNA form, the CDR3 reads TGTGCCAGCAGCCACCGGGACAGCCCCTACGAGCAGTACTTC. This sequence encodes CASSHRDSPYEQYF.

On this clonotype itself: A much larger clone sits a single nucleotide away, making a read error possible. Likely a read error: the CDR3 ends without its conserved phenylalanine or tryptophan. The CDR3: CSVKDDPDTQYL. The CDR3 DNA reads as TGCAGCGTGAAGGATGACCCCGATACGCAGTATCTT. The chain couples TRBV29-1 to TRBJ2-3; D is uncertain. Germline V lookup: CDR1 SQVTM, CDR2 ANQGSEA. V was clipped by 6 bases and J by 6 bases, with 13 bases between them. The CDR3 totals 12 residues.

As concerns this clonotype: Possible read error: a much larger clone is one base away. The chain joins TRBV13 to TRBJ2-3, with D unresolved. Deletions cut 8 bases from V and 2 bases from J, with 8 bases between. The CDR3 is 12 amino acids. The germline CDR1 and CDR2 sequences are PRHDT and FYEKMQ (reference sequence). The CDR3 DNA reads TGTGCCAGCGGCCGTATCACAGATACGCAGTATTTT. It encodes CASGRITDTQYF.

This clonotype appeared a few times. The J gene is TRBJ2-7, the V gene TRBV30; D ambiguous. Trimming took 5 bases from V and 6 from J, leaving 23 bases between them. The CDR3 extends over 15 amino acids. Per germline, CDR1 GTSNPN and CDR2 SVGIG (reference sequence). The CDR3 region has the DNA TGTGCCTGGGCAGGACCGATATGCAGGACCTGCGAGCAGTACTTC. Its translation: CAWAGPICRTCEQYF.

This clonotype appeared many times. The chain employs TRBV4-1 and TRBJ1-4; TRBD1 agrees at 9 bases. Per germline, CDR1 MGHRA and CDR2 YSYEKL. This CDR3 spans 15 amino acids. The V and J ends lost 5 bases and 7 bases, in that order; junction bases with no gene match: 8. The CDR3, as DNA: TGCGCCAGCAGCAGAACAGGGGGCCAGTTTGAAAAACTGTTTTTT. It specifies CASSRTGGQFEKLFF.

Notes on this clonotype: A much larger clone sits a single nucleotide away, making a read error possible. This chain links TRBV27 with TRBJ2-1; 8 bases are a match to TRBD2. CDR3 size: 14 residues. Germline V gene lookup returns CDR1 MNHEY and CDR2 SMNVEV (reference sequence). The CDR3 here is CASSLISGVNEQSF. In DNA, the CDR3 is TGTGCCAGCAGTTTAATTAGCGGGGTCAATGAGCAGTCCTTC.

This clonotype was found many times. CDR3 sequence reads: CATRLGDYNEQFF. The CDR3 DNA reads TGTGCCACCAGGCTTGGCGACTACAATGAGCAGTTCTTC. The chain combines TRBV24-1 with TRBJ2-1; D not resolved. The V gene lost 7 bases and the J gene lost 3 bases, with 9 bases spanning the gap. Looked up from germline, CDR1 is KGHDR and CDR2 is SFDVKD. There are 13 residues in the CDR3.

This clonotype was picked up many times. V is TRBV28 and J is TRBJ2-7; D call uncertain. Deletions cut 6 bases from V and 0 bases from J, with 9 bases between. The length of the CDR3 is 13 residues. Germline values: CDR1 MDHEN, CDR2 SYDVKM. In nucleotides, the CDR3 is TGTGCCAGCAGCCCCTTGCCCTCCTACGAGCAGTACTTC. This encodes CASSPLPSYEQYF.

This clonotype was observed many times. The chain uses TRBV28 and TRBJ2-3; possible D gene TRBD1, 6 bases. CDR3 size: 15 residues. Germline CDR1 is MDHEN and CDR2 is SYDVKM. Trimming cost V 5 bases and J 4 bases, with 16 bases left between them. The CDR3 region has the DNA TGTGCCAGCAGTACCACCTCGGACAGACCAGATACGCAGTATTTT. Its translation: CASSTTSDRPDTQYF.

This clonotype was picked up many times. The chain carries TRBV20-1 and TRBJ1-1; D is undetermined. This CDR3 has 12 amino acids. Germline-derived CDR1 and CDR2 are DFQATT and SNEGSKA (reference sequence). Between the trimmed V and J ends, which lost 0 bases and 0 bases, there was a span of 2 bases. The CDR3 spells CSAREMNTEAFF. The CDR3 coding sequence is TGCAGTGCTAGAGAAATGAACACTGAAGCTTTCTTT.